The subject of this entry is one T cell receptor beta chain. The specificity of this receptor is unknown. The sample holds no much larger clone one base away, and base qualities are not on file. TCR beta VDJ combination and CDR3 sequence profiling used genomic DNA as the template. An Illumina HiSeq 2000 was used for TCR repertoire sequencing. The authors' analysis ran thus. Repertoires were assessed using TRBV/TRBJ rearrangement plots, CDR3 size and DJ length profiles, and Simpson's diversity index. Whichever DNA sequence was most abundant in the deep sequencing data was defined as the immunodominant clone. CDR3 amino acid sequences were checked for sharing across subjects and were also compared against the VDJdb database and published repertoires. TCRdb redid the processing of the public reads, applying fastp at Q25 and MiXCR, and retained in-frame beta chains. One record per CDR3 amino acid sequence lists the most common genes and DNA. The V and J calls, along with clone size, are taken from TCRdb and not from the paper's own processing. The sample records under 200,000 distinct CDR3 sequences, about three fifths of which are singletons. The ten largest account for 46% of the sample.

TCR repertoires of sorted CD4+ and CD8+ blood T cells from severe aplastic anemia patients and healthy subjects were deep-sequenced in the study. Ficoll-Paque density gradient centrifugation was used to isolate peripheral blood mononuclear cells. Before DNA extraction, CD4+ and CD8+ T cells were sorted with FACS or magnetic beads. This entry comes from a study of CD8+CD57+ T cells in acquired aplastic anemia (dated by TCRdb to 2016 to 2019). Context from the whole study: DNA extracted from sorted CD4+ and CD8+ cells had a mean of 3.2 ug, with a range of about 0.19 to 30 ug. Study-wide conclusions, independent of this receptor: CD8+ Simpson's diversity did not differ significantly between patients and healthy controls (P=0.060). Around 31 CD8+ CDR3 sequences were shared between patients and controls but appeared highly expressed in patients and within their immunodominant clones.

Looking up the germline V gene (reference sequence) yields CDR1 DFQATT and CDR2 SNEGSKA. Its CDR3 holds 12 amino acids, cysteine through phenylalanine. CDR3 DNA is the only sequence kept; it has 36 bases, read in frame from the first base. Trimming takes 5 bases from V and 8 bases from J, and the germline ends sit 15 bases apart. The rearranged segments are TRBV20-1 and TRBJ1-2, with the D gene too uncertain to name. This receptor was identified in a human donor with severe aplastic anemia or a healthy control (not recorded which). The material sequenced was sorted CD4+, CD8+, or CD8+CD57+ T cells (not recorded which) from PBMCs. The DNA sequence follows: TGCAGTGCTGTGACCCAGAGTGGGGGCTACACCTTC. Translation gives CSAVTQSGGYTF.